Here is one T cell receptor beta chain with its context. As yet, its antigen is unknown. The sample belongs to a study of cytomegalovirus exposure and HLA in healthy donors. While unrecorded immune exposures were likely, the donors were nominally healthy when sampled. Study-level points and caveats: HLA restriction was apparent for most CMV-associated TCR beta chains in a later analysis. A prior analysis recorded that most TCR beta V segments were productive about 87% or about 30% of the time. Later work showed greater clonal expansion in HLA-associated TCR beta chains than in equally common others.

This CDR3 is 14 amino acids long. The PCR ran on 60 Vbeta and 13 Jbeta primers. Profiling relied on immunoSEQ multiplex PCR, and the TCRdb table lists in-frame clones only, not all of them. The sample carries under 250,000 clones, roughly 84% recorded once. This clonotype was obtained from a girl aged 2 to 10 in good health and CMV-seronegative. The chain is built from TRBV12-2 and TRBJ1-2. TRBV12-2 is described as a pseudogene. Input material: PBMCs. The CDR3 DNA follows: TGTGCAAGTCGCTCTGATCGGGAGGCCCATGGCTACACCTTC. The encoded protein is CASRSDREAHGYTF.